In this sample, the clone carrying this T cell receptor beta chain turned up many times. Its antigen is unknown. These data come from a study of T cells in Graves' hyperthyroidism and ophthalmopathy. For the study at large: Peripheral blood specimens were obtained at initial diagnosis, prior to any treatment.

The V end lost 3 bases, the J end lost 4 bases, and 12 bases lay between the germline ends. The CDR3 runs to 13 residues. CDR1 is DFQATT and CDR2 is SNEGSKA in the germline V gene (reference sequence). Broader study findings: The model foresaw ophthalmopathy a median around 6.4 months prior to onset.

RNA transcripts served as the template for amplifying TCR beta CDR3 regions. When the TCR CDR3 underwent first-round RT-PCR, the HTBI primer set was used. Each CDR3 protein is one row after TCRdb ran MiXCR on the multiplex PCR reads. The sample consists of about 640,000 distinct CDR3 sequences, roughly 14% of them appearing once. The sequencing sample was made of blood. The V and J genes are TRBV20-1 and TRBJ1-2, with D unclear. The TCR comes from a woman aged 50 to 65 with Graves' ophthalmopathy. The CDR3 spells CSASGLGGYGYTF. Here the CDR3 DNA reads TGCAGTGCTAGCGGGTTAGGTGGCTATGGCTACACCTTC.